Below, 15 T cell receptor beta chains from the same sample are listed, as sequenced in a study of regulatory T cells in long-lasting Graves disease. Construction of TCR beta libraries relied on iRepertoire HTBI primers and on Arm-PCR targeting CDR3 regions. TCRdb re-called the multiplex PCR reads with MiXCR, one entry per CDR3 protein. The table has about 500,000 distinct CDR3 sequences, about a sixth seen once. Time point specified: newly diagnosed GD, antithyroid drugs for less than 3 months. PBMC-extracted RNA yielded the TCR library. This sample also belongs to another study, concerning T cells in Graves' hyperthyroidism and ophthalmopathy.

The sample in question was peripheral blood mononuclear cells (PBMCs), obtained at new diagnosis, from a patient treated with antithyroid drugs. These receptors were taken from a man aged 40-49 years with Graves disease.

This clonotype appeared many times. The chain uses TRBV2 and TRBJ2-2; weak D call: TRBD2 (5 bases). CDR1 and CDR2 (germline): SNHLY, FYNNEI. V was pared by 9 bases and J by 5 bases, with 16 bases between. The length of the CDR3 is 14 residues. Here the CDR3 reads CASFSPGKTGELFF. In nucleotides, the CDR3 is TGTGCCAGTTTCTCCCCGGGAAAGACCGGGGAGCTGTTTTTT.

The rearrangement uses TRBV19 and TRBJ1-2; 7 positions match TRBD1. J gave up 3 bases and V 3 bases, and 4 bases lay outside the gene matches. From germline, CDR1 is LNHDA and CDR2 SQIVND (reference sequence). The CDR3 is made up of 14 amino acids. DNA of the CDR3: TGTGCCAGTAGTATGGGACAGCTCTACTATGGCTACACCTTC. Its translation: CASSMGQLYYGYTF.

V and J are TRBV19 and TRBJ2-1, with 9 positions matching TRBD1. J was trimmed by 1 base and V by 5 bases; bases with no gene match: 3. CDR3 size: 15 residues. In germline, CDR1 is LNHDA, CDR2 SQIVND (reference sequence). CDR3 DNA sequence: TGTGCCAGTAGTTCACAGGGGGCATCCTACAATGAGCAGTTCTTC. Its translation is CASSSQGASYNEQFF.

At least ten counts were recorded for this clonotype. The chain joins TRBV6-2 or TRBV6-3 to TRBJ2-5; no reliable D call. CDR3 length: 15 residues. CDR1 and CDR2 from the germline V gene are MNHEY and SVGEGT. V was trimmed by 0 bases and J by 2 bases, leaving 10 bases between them. The CDR3 reads CASSYSSLGQETQYF. CDR3 coding DNA: TGTGCCAGCAGTTACTCGTCTCTCGGTCAAGAGACCCAGTACTTC.

The chain recombines TRBV28 with TRBJ1-2; D call uncertain. This CDR3 is 13 amino acids long. Germline CDR1 is MDHEN and CDR2 is SYDVKM. With 2 bases removed from V and 6 bases from J, the gap between germline ends came to 10 bases. DNA for the CDR3: TGTGCCAGCAGTTTAGACAAAACGGATGGCTACACCTTC. Translated: CASSLDKTDGYTF.

This clonotype was counted a few times. This chain links TRBV24-1 with TRBJ2-1, with TRBD2 matching over 9 bases. Germline-derived CDR1 and CDR2 are KGHDR and SFDVKD. The trim removed 1 base at V and 8 bases at J, leaving 11 bases unmatched. The CDR3 totals 17 residues. The CDR3 spells CATSDFSRASGKYEQFF. The CDR3 region has the DNA TGTGCCACCAGTGATTTCTCGCGGGCTAGCGGGAAATATGAGCAGTTCTTC.

In its sample, this clonotype was seen a few times. The genes are TRBV19 and TRBJ2-7; D is tentatively TRBD1 or TRBD2 (5 bases each). The CDR3 runs to 16 residues. V was pared by 5 bases and J by 0 bases, with 17 bases between. CDR1 is LNHDA, CDR2 SQIVND, per germline (reference sequence). In DNA form, the CDR3 reads TGTGCCAGTAGTGCCCGGGGCGGATCGAGCTCCTACGAGCAGTACTTC. Translated: CASSARGGSSSYEQYF.

This clonotype showed up many times. The V and J genes are TRBV28 and TRBJ2-7; 10 nucleotides align to TRBD1. CDR1 and CDR2 from the germline V gene are MDHEN and SYDVKM. With V trimmed by 7 bases and J by 10 bases, 7 bases remained unmatched. CDR3 length: 12 amino acids. CDR3 in amino acids: CASTDDRGQQYF. The CDR3 DNA reads as TGTGCCAGCACAGACGACAGGGGGCAACAGTACTTC. Together with reference TRBV28 and TRBJ2-7, the CDR3 gives the full variable domain: DVKVTQSSRYLVKRTGEKVFLECVQDMDHENMFWYRQDPGLGLRLIYFSYDVKMKEKGDIPEGYSVSREKKERFSLILESASTNQTSMYLCASTDDRGQQYFGPGTRLTVT.

The rearrangement links TRBV11-1 to TRBJ2-2; D remains unclear. This CDR3 region has 14 residues. Germline values: CDR1 SGHAT, CDR2 FQDESV (reference sequence). V was clipped by 2 bases and J by 6 bases, with 10 bases between them. In DNA, the CDR3 is TGTGCCAGCAGCTTATTTTCCGGGCCCGGGGAGCTGTTTTTT. It codes for CASSLFSGPGELFF. Full variable domain (remainder filled in from reference TRBV11-1 and TRBJ2-2): EAEVAQSPRYKITEKSQAVAFWCDPISGHATLYWYRQILGQGPELLVQFQDESVVDDSQLPKDRFSAERLKGVDSTLKIQPAELGDSAMYLCASSLFSGPGELFFGEGSRLTVL.

This clonotype was seen repeatedly, ten times or more. This chain links TRBV6-1 with TRBJ1-6, with TRBD1 identical over 11 bases. The CDR3 has 14 residues. Germline V gene lookup returns CDR1 MNHNS and CDR2 SASEGT. V shed 4 bases, J shed 9 bases, and the junction held 2 bases outside the gene matches. The CDR3 sequence is CASSGGQGVSPLHF. The CDR3, as DNA: TGTGCCAGCAGTGGGGGACAGGGGGTTTCACCCCTCCACTTT.

This clonotype was observed a handful of times. Written as DNA, the CDR3 is TGTGCCAGCAGCTTAGTTAAGACGCCCTACGAGCAGTACTTC. This encodes CASSLVKTPYEQYF. The chain combines TRBV7-9 with TRBJ2-7; D not resolved. The germline gives CDR1 SEHNR, CDR2 FQNEAQ (reference sequence). The CDR3 runs 14 residues. The V end lost 1 base, the J end lost 2 bases, and 9 bases lay between the germline ends.

There are many counts of this clonotype. V usage is TRBV11-2 and J usage is TRBJ2-3, with TRBD2 matching 14 bases. The length of the CDR3 is 18 residues. Germline V gene data show CDR1 as SGHAT and CDR2 as FQNNGV. With V trimmed by 7 bases and J by 3 bases, 12 bases remained unmatched. In nucleotides, the CDR3 is TGTGCCAGCAACATCGGACCGGGACTAGCGGGAGCTACAGATACGCAGTATTTT. Residues: CASNIGPGLAGATDTQYF.

This clonotype was observed many times. The V gene is TRBV5-1, the J gene TRBJ2-7; 8 positions match TRBD1. Trimming cost V 0 bases and J 10 bases; bases outside gene matches: 6. The CDR3 extends over 13 amino acids. Germline V CDR1 and CDR2: SGHRS, YFSETQ. The CDR3 spells CASSLAGQGEQYF. The CDR3 bases are TGCGCCAGCAGCTTGGCCGGACAGGGAGAACAGTACTTC.

This clonotype was detected ten times or more. V gene TRBV11-2 combines with J gene TRBJ2-7, with 11 bases matching TRBD2. Germline V gives CDR1 SGHAT, CDR2 FQNNGV. This CDR3 has 16 amino acids. Trimming at V came to 4 bases and at J to 7 bases, leaving 12 bases not matched to a gene. The CDR3 here is CASSSIAGGPFHEQYF. The CDR3 coding sequence is TGTGCCAGCAGCTCAATAGCGGGAGGGCCTTTCCATGAGCAGTACTTC. Looking up the rest from reference TRBV11-2 and TRBJ2-7 gives the full variable domain: EAGVAQSPRYKIIEKRQSVAFWCNPISGHATLYWYQQILGQGPKLLIQFQNNGVVDDSQLPKDRFSAERLKGVDSTLKIQPAKLEDSAVYLCASSSIAGGPFHEQYFGPGTRLTVT.

This clonotype has a handful of counts. It may be a read error: a sequence one base away is much more abundant. This chain connects TRBV2 to TRBJ2-7, with D uncertain. Looked up from germline, CDR1 is SNHLY and CDR2 is FYNNEI. The CDR3 length is 12 residues. V was trimmed by 9 bases and J by 1 base, leaving 10 bases between them. CDR3 sequence reads: CASSSISYEQYF. CDR3 nucleotides: TGTGCCAGTAGTAGTATTTCCTACGAGCAGTACTTC.